This TCR beta chain came from a study of cytomegalovirus exposure and HLA in healthy donors. 13 Jbeta primers and 60 Vbeta primers were used for the PCR. TCRdb keeps only in-frame clones here, not all; method: immunoSEQ multiplex PCR. Seen here are 95,000 to 100,000 clones, around 83% observed once, and the top ten hold around 3.6%. Details on this clone: Its antigen is still unknown. Within the sample, other DNA sequences also encode this same CDR3.

The study's findings and limits: Apart from CMV serostatus, no immune exposure information was available.

Trimming at V came to 8 bases and at J to 4 bases, leaving 1 base not matched to a gene. Germline CDR1 reads MNHEY; CDR2 reads SMNVEV (reference sequence). This CDR3 has 11 residues. This TCR was sampled from a man aged 25-45 years in good health and CMV-seronegative. The chain is built from TRBV27 and TRBJ1-2; TRBD1 aligns across 7 bases. The sequencing sample was made of PBMCs. The CDR3 loop is CASRDSYGYTF. CDR3 nucleotides: TGTGCCAGCCGGGACAGCTATGGCTACACCTTC.